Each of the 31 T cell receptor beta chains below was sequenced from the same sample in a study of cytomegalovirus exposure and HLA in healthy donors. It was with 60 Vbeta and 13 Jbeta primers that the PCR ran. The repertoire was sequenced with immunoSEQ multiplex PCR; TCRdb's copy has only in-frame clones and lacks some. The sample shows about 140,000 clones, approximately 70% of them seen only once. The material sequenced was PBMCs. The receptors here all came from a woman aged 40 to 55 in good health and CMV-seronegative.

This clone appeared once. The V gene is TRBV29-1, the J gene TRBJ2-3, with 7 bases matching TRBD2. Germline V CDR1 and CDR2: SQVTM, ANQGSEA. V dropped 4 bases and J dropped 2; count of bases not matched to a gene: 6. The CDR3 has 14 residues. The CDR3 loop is CSVAGTTTTDTQYF. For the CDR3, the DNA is TGCAGCGTTGCCGGGACTACGACCACAGATACGCAGTATTTT.

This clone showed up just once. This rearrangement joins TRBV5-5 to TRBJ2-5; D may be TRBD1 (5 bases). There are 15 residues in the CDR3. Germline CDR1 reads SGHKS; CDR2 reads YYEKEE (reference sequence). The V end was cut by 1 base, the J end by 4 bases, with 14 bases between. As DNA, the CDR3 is TGTGCCAGCAGCTTGAATAGTTGGGGCGGAGAGACCCAGTACTTC. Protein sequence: CASSLNSWGGETQYF.

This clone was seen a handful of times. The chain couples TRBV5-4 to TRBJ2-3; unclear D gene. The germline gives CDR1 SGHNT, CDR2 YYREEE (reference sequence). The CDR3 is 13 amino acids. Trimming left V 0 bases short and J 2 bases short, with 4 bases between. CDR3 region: CASSLVLTDTQYF. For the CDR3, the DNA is TGTGCCAGCAGCTTGGTCCTCACAGATACGCAGTATTTT.

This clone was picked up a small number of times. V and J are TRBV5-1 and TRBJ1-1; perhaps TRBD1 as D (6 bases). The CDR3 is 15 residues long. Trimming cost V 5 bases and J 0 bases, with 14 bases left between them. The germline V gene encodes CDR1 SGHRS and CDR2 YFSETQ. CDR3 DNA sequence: TGCGCCAGCAGTCAGGGGACGACTATGAACACTGAAGCTTTCTTT. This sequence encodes CASSQGTTMNTEAFF.

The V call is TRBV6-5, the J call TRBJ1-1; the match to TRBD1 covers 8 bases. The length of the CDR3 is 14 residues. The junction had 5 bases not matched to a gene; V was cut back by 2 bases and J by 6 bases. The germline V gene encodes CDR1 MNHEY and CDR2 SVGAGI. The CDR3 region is CASSYTGQASEAFF. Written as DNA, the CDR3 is TGTGCCAGCAGTTACACGGGACAGGCCTCTGAAGCTTTCTTT.

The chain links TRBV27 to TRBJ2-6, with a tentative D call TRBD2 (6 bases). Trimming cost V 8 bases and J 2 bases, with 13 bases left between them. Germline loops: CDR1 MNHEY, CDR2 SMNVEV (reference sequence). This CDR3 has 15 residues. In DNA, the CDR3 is TGTGCCAGCCTTAAGACGGGAGCTGGGGCCAACGTCCTGACTTTC. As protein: CASLKTGAGANVLTF. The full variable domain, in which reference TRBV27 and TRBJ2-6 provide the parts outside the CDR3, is EAQVTQNPRYLITVTGKKLTVTCSQNMNHEYMSWYRQDPGLGLRQIYYSMNVEVTDKGDVPEGYKVSRKEKRNFPLILESPSPNQTSLYFCASLKTGAGANVLTFGAGSRLTVL.

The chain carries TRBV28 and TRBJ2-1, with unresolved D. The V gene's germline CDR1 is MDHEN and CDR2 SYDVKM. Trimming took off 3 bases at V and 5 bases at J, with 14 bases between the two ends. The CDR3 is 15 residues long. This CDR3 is CASSFWHHPDNEQFF. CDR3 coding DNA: TGTGCCAGCAGTTTCTGGCATCACCCTGACAATGAGCAGTTCTTC. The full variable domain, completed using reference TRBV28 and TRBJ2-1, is DVKVTQSSRYLVKRTGEKVFLECVQDMDHENMFWYRQDPGLGLRLIYFSYDVKMKEKGDIPEGYSVSREKKERFSLILESASTNQTSMYLCASSFWHHPDNEQFFGPGTRLTVL.

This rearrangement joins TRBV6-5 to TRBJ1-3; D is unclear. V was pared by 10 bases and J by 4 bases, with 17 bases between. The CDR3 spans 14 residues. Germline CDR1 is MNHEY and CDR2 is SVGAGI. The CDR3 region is CATSRTPAGNTIYF. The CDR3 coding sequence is TGTGCCACATCGAGGACTCCTGCGGGAAACACCATATATTTT.

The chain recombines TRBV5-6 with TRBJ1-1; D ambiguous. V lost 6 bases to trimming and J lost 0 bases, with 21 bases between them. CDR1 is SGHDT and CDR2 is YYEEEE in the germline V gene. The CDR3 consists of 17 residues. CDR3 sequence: CASMGPVGDLMNTEAFF. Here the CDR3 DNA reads TGTGCCAGCATGGGTCCTGTGGGAGACCTTATGAACACTGAAGCTTTCTTT.

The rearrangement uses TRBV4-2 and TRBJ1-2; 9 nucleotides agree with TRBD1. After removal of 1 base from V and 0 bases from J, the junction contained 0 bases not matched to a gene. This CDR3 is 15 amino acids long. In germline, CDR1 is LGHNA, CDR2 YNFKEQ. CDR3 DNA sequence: TGTGCCAGCAGCCAAGGGACAGGGGCTAACTATGGCTACACCTTC. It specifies CASSQGTGANYGYTF.

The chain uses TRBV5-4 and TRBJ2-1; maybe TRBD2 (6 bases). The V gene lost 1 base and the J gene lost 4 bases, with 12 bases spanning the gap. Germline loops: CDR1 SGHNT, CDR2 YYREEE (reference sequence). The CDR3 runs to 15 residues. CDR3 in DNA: TGTGCCAGCAGCTTGACAGGAGGGGATTACAATGAGCAGTTCTTC. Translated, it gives CASSLTGGDYNEQFF.

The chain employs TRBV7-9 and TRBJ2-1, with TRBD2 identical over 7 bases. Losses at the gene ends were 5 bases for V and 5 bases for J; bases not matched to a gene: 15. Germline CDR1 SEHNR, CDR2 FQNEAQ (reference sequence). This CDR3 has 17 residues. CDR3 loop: CASSRLLGLLVDNEQFF. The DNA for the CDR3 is TGTGCCAGCAGCCGGCTCCTGGGACTATTAGTGGACAATGAGCAGTTCTTC.

CDR3 in DNA: TGTGCCAGCTCACCACGGGGACAGGGAAATTCACCCCTCCACTTT. Translating it yields CASSPRGQGNSPLHF. This rearrangement joins TRBV18 to TRBJ1-6; 9 nucleotides line up with TRBD1. Unmatched junction bases numbered 2, after V lost 1 base and J lost 7 bases. The CDR3 runs to 15 residues. The V gene's germline CDR1 is KGHSH and CDR2 LQKENI. Together with reference TRBV18 and TRBJ1-6, the CDR3 gives the full variable domain: NAGVMQNPRHLVRRRGQEARLRCSPMKGHSHVYWYRQLPEEGLKFMVYLQKENIIDESGMPKERFSAEFPKEGPSILRIQQVVRGDSAAYFCASSPRGQGNSPLHFGNGTRLTVT.

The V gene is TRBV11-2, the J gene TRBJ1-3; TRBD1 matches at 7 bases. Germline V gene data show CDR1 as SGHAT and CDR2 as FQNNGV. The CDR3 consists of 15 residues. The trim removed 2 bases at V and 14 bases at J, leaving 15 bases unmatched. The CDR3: CASSLRGRRWGQLYF. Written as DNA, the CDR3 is TGTGCCAGCAGCTTAAGGGGGCGGCGGTGGGGCCAACTATATTTT.

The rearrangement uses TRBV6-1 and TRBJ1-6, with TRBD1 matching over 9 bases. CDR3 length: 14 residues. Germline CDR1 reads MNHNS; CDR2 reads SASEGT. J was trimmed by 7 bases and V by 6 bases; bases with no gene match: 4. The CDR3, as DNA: TGTGCCAGCAGGGTAGGACAGGGGAATTCACCCCTCCACTTT. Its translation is CASRVGQGNSPLHF.

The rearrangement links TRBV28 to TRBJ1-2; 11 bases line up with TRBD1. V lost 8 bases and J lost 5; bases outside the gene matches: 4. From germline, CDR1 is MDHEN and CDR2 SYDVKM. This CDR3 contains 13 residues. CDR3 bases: TGTGCCAGCTTGGACAGGGGGCGTTATGGCTACACCTTC. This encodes CASLDRGRYGYTF.

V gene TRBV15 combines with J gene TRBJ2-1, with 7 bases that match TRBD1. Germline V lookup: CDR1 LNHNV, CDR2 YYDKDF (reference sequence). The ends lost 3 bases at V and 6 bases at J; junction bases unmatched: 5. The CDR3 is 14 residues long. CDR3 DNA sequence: TGTGCCACCAGCAGCGACAGGGCGGGCAATGAGCAGTTCTTC. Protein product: CATSSDRAGNEQFF. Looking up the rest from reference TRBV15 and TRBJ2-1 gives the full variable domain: DAMVIQNPRYQVTQFGKPVTLSCSQTLNHNVMYWYQQKSSQAPKLLFHYYDKDFNNEADTPDNFQSRRPNTSFCFLDIRSPGLGDTAMYLCATSSDRAGNEQFFGPGTRLTVL.

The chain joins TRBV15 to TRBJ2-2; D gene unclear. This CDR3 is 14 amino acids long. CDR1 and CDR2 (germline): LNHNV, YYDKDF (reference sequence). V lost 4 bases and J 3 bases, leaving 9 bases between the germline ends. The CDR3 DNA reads TGTGCCACCAGCAAGGTGGAGTACACCGGGGAGCTGTTTTTT. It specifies CATSKVEYTGELFF.

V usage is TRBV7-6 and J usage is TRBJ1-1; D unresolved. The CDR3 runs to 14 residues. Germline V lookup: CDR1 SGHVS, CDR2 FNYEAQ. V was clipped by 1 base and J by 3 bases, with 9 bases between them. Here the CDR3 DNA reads TGTGCCAGCAGCTTAGACGGGAAGGACACTGAAGCTTTCTTT. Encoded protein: CASSLDGKDTEAFF.

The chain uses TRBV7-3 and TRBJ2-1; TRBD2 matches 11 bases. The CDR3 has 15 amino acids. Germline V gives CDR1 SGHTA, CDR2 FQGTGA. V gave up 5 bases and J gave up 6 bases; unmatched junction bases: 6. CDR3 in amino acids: CASSPRSGGANEQFF. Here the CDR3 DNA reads TGTGCCAGCAGCCCCCGTAGCGGGGGGGCCAATGAGCAGTTCTTC.

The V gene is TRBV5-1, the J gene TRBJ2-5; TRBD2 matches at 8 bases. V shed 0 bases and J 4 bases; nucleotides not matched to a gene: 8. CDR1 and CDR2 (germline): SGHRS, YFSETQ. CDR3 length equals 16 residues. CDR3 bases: TGCGCCAGCAGCTTGGTCGCGGGGGGCGCTTTAGAGACCCAGTACTTC. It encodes CASSLVAGGALETQYF. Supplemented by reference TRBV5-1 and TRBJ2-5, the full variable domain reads KAGVTQTPRYLIKTRGQQVTLSCSPISGHRSVSWYQQTPGQGLQFLFEYFSETQRNKGNFPGRFSGRQFSNSRSEMNVSTLELGDSALYLCASSLVAGGALETQYFGPGTRLLVL.

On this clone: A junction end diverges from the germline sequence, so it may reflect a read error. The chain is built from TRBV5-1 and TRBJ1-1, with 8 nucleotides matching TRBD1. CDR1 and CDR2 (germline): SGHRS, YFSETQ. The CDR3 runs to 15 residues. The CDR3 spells CASSTRTGPNAEAFF. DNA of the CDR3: TGCGCCAGCAGCACACGGACAGGGCCGAACGCTGAAGCTTTCTTT.

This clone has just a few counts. Written as DNA, the CDR3 is TGTGCCAGCAGCTTAGCCAGGGATGAGCAGTTCTTC. Translation gives CASSLARDEQFF. This chain joins TRBV7-2 and TRBJ2-1, with D perhaps TRBD1 (5 bases). CDR1 is SGHTA and CDR2 is FQGNSA in the germline V gene. The CDR3 runs to 12 residues. Trimming stripped 0 bases from V and 8 bases from J, with 5 bases between.

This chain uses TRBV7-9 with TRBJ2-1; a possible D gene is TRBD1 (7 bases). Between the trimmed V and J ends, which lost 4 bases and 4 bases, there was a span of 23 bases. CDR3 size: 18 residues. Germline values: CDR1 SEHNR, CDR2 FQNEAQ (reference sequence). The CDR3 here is CASSSPVGGGDSYNEQFF. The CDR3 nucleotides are TGTGCCAGCAGCTCCCCTGTAGGAGGAGGGGACAGTTACAATGAGCAGTTCTTC.

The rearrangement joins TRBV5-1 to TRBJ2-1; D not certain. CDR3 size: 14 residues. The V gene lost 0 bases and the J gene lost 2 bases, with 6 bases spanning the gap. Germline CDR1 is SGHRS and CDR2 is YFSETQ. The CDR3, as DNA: TGCGCCAGCAGCTTGGGTGGCCCCTACAATGAGCAGTTCTTC. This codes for CASSLGGPYNEQFF.

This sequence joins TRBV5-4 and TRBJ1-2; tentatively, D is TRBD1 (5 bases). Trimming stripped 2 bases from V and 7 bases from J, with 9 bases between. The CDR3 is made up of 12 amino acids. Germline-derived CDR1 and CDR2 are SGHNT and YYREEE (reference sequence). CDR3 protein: CASSLSGSGYTF. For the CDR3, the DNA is TGTGCCAGCAGCTTATCAGGGTCTGGCTACACCTTC.

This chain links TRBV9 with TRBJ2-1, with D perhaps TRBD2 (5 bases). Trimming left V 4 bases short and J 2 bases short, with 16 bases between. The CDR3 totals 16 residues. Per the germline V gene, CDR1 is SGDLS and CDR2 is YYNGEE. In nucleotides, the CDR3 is TGTGCCAGCAGCCCTCCGAGAGGGAGACCCTACAATGAGCAGTTCTTC. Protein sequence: CASSPPRGRPYNEQFF.

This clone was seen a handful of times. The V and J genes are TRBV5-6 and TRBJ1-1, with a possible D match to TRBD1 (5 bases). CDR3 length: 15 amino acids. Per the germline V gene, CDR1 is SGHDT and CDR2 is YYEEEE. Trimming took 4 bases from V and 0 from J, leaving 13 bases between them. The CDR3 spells CASSPGMFMNTEAFF. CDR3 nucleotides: TGTGCCAGCAGCCCAGGGATGTTCATGAACACTGAAGCTTTCTTT. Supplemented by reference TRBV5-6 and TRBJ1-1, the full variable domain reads DAGVTQSPTHLIKTRGQQVTLRCSPKSGHDTVSWYQQALGQGPQFIFQYYEEEERQRGNFPDRFSGHQFPNYSSELNVNALLLGDSALYLCASSPGMFMNTEAFFGQGTRLTVV.

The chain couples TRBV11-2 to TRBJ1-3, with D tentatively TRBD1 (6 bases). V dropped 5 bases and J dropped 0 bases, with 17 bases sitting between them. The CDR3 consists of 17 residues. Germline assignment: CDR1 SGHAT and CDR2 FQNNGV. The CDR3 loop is CASSPGTRKFSGNTIYF. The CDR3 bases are TGTGCCAGCAGCCCTGGGACAAGAAAATTCTCTGGAAACACCATATATTTT.

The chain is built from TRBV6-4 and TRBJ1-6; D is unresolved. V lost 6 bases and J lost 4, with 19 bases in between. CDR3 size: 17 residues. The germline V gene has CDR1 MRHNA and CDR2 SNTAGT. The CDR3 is CASSEGLKGSYNSPLHF. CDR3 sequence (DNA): TGTGCCAGCAGCGAAGGACTTAAAGGTTCTTATAATTCACCCCTCCACTTT.

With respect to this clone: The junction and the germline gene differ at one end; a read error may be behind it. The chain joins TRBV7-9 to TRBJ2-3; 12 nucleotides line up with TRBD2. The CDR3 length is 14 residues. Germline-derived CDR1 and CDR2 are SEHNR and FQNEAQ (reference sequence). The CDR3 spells CASSLAGGTDTQYF. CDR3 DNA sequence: TGTGCCAGCAGCCTAGCGGGGGGGACAGATACGCAGTATTTT.